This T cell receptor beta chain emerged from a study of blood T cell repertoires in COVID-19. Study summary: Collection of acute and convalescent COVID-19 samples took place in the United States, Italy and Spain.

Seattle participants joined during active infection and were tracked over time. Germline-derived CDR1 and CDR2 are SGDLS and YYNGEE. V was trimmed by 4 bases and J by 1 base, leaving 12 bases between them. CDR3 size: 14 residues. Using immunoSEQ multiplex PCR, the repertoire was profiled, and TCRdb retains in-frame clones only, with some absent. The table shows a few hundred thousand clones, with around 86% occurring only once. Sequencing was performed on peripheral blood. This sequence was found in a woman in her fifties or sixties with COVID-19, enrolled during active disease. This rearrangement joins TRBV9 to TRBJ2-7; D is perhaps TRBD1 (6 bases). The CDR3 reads CASSPDSLSYEQYF. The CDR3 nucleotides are TGTGCCAGCAGCCCGGACAGCCTATCCTACGAGCAGTACTTC. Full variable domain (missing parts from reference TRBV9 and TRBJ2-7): DSGVTQTPKHLITATGQRVTLRCSPRSGDLSVYWYQQSLDQGLQFLIQYYNGEERAKGNILERFSAQQFPDLHSELNLSSLELGDSALYFCASSPDSLSYEQYFGPGTRLTVT.